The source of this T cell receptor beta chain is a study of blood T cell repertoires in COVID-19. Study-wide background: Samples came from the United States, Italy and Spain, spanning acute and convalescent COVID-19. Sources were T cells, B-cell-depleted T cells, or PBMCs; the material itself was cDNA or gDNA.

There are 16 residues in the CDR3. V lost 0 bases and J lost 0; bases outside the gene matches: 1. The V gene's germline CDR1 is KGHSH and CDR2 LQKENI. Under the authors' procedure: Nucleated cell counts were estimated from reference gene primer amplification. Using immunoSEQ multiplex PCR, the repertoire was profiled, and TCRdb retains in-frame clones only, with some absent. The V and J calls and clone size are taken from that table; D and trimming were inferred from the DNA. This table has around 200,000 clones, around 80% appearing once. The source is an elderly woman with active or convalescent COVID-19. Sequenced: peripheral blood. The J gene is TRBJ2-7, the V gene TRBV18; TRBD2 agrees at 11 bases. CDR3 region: CASSPPGTSGSYEQYF. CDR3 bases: TGTGCCAGCTCACCACCTGGGACTAGCGGCTCCTACGAGCAGTACTTC.